The clone carrying this T cell receptor beta chain was counted many times. This record belongs to a study of T-cell reconstitution after alpha-beta-depleted transplantation in children. CDR3 length: 14 amino acids. V shed 0 bases and J shed 4 bases, with 10 bases lying between them. From germline, CDR1 is ENHRY and CDR2 SYGVKD. Using unique molecular identifiers, the investigators prepared the TCRbeta library. One entry per CDR3 protein, called by TCRdb with MiXCR from the PCR reads. The data show more than 90,000 distinct CDR3 sequences, roughly 8.8% seen once. The sequenced sample was PBMCs from the stem cell graft donor, obtained from the stem cell graft. This receptor was taken from a human donor who donated a stem cell graft to a child with congenital amegakaryocytic thrombocytopenia. The rearrangement joins TRBV10-3 to TRBJ2-7, with D unclear. The CDR3 is CAISESYRSYEQYF. CDR3 DNA sequence: TGTGCCATCAGTGAGTCGTATCGGAGTTACGAGCAGTACTTC.